The source of this T cell receptor (beta chain) is a study of blood T cell repertoires in COVID-19. The overall study: The study drew acute and convalescent COVID-19 samples from the United States, Italy and Spain. Sample material is recorded as cDNA or gDNA derived from T cells, B-cell-depleted T cells, or PBMCs.

The CDR3 consists of 15 residues. Germline V gene sequence: CDR1 LGHNT, CDR2 FRNRAP. Losses at the gene ends were 5 bases for V and 5 bases for J; bases not matched to a gene: 8. In the original analysis: Estimation of nucleated cell counts was performed using reference gene primer amplification. The data were produced by immunoSEQ multiplex PCR, yet TCRdb's version contains in-frame clones alone and is incomplete. The V and J calls and the clone size are those of that table, but D and trimming were determined from the DNA. Among 100,000 or so clones listed, approximately 80% were seen once. In this sample, this clone turned up a few times.

V and J are TRBV12-5 and TRBJ2-7; 11 bases line up with TRBD1. Specimen: peripheral blood. This receptor was obtained from a man in his 60s with acute or convalescent COVID-19. The CDR3 sequence: CASGPGTGGWDEQYF. CDR3 sequence (DNA): TGTGCTAGTGGTCCGGGGACAGGGGGTTGGGACGAGCAGTACTTC.